A selection of T cell receptor beta chains follows, all from one sample in a study of blood T cell repertoires in COVID-19. The table came from immunoSEQ multiplex PCR; TCRdb's copy has only in-frame clones and leaves some out. The sample yields 470,000 or so clones, roughly 90% seen once. The material sequenced was peripheral blood. These receptors were taken from a woman in her 30s with acute or convalescent COVID-19. Each CDR3 is given with its conserved first and last residue. The D gene is left open where the match is weak. Some rows have no size entry. The others give once, few or many, or a class for an expanded clone.

d_call,j_call,clone_size,v_call,cdr3_nt,cdr3_aa
TRBD1,TRBJ2-7,.,TRBV10-2,TGCGCCAGCAGTACAGGGGATACGGCCTACGAGCAGTACTTC,CASSTGDTAYEQYF
.,TRBJ2-1,few,TRBV12-3/TRBV12-4,TGTGCCAGCAGCCCCACTCCTTACAATGAGCAGTTCTTC,CASSPTPYNEQFF
TRBD1,TRBJ2-3,.,TRBV7-9,TGTGCCAGCAGCTTCGGGCAGGGGGCCGCAGATACGCAGTATTTT,CASSFGQGAADTQYF
.,TRBJ2-1,.,TRBV12-5,TGTGCTAGTGGTTTGCCGCCCTTGTTGCGGGGGCTGGGGTACAATGAGCAGTTCTTC,CASGLPPLLRGLGYNEQFF
.,TRBJ1-6,.,TRBV19,TGTGCCAGTAGTCCGGGAAGTAATTCACCCCTCCACTTT,CASSPGSNSPLHF
.,TRBJ1-1,.,TRBV2,TGTGCCAGCAGTGGACAGGAACATCCCAGGGAAGCTTTCTTT,CASSGQEHPREAFF
.,TRBJ1-1,.,TRBV14,TGTGCCAGCAGCCAAGATATCGGGGCTGAAGCTTTCTTT,CASSQDIGAEAFF
.,TRBJ2-7,once,TRBV5-1,TGCGCCAGCAGCGGGGCACAGGGTGTGGACTTC,CASSGAQGVDF
TRBD1,TRBJ2-1,.,TRBV5-8,TGTGCCAGCAGAAGGGACAGAGAGCAGTTCTTC,CASRRDREQFF
TRBD1,TRBJ2-7,.,TRBV11-2,TGTGCCAGCAGCCAAGGACAGGGAAGGTACGAGCAGTACTTC,CASSQGQGRYEQYF
TRBD2,TRBJ2-7,.,TRBV28,TGTGCCAGCAGCCGGGGGGGCCAGTTCTACGAGCAGTACTTC,CASSRGGQFYEQYF
.,TRBJ2-2,.,TRBV5-1,TGCGCCAGCAGCTTACACACCGACACCGGGGAGCTGTTTTTT,CASSLHTDTGELFF
TRBD1,TRBJ1-6,.,TRBV27,TGTGCCAGCAGTTTCTACGGCTCCCGGGACAGGGGGCCCAGGTCTTCACCCCTCCACTTT,CASSFYGSRDRGPRSSPLHF
TRBD1,TRBJ1-6,.,TRBV5-5,TGTGCCAGCAGCAGACAGGGTGGAGACTATAATTCACCCCTCCACTTT,CASSRQGGDYNSPLHF
.,TRBJ2-2,.,TRBV7-9,TGTGCCAGCAGCCCACCCGGCGGGGGCCGCAACACCGGGGAGCTGTTTTTT,CASSPPGGGRNTGELFF
.,TRBJ2-2,.,TRBV5-1,TGCGCCAGCAGCTTGGGAGCGACCACCGGGGAGCTGTTTTTT,CASSLGATTGELFF
TRBD1,TRBJ2-1,.,TRBV19,TGTGCCAGCGGTCACAGGGGCAATGAGCAGTTCTTC,CASGHRGNEQFF
TRBD2,TRBJ2-1,.,TRBV10-2,TGCGCCAGCAGTGTCGGCGGGGGGGCCAAAGATGAGCAGTTCTTC,CASSVGGGAKDEQFF
TRBD1,TRBJ2-5,.,TRBV7-9,TGTGCCAGCAGCACAGACAGGGGGGATCTCGGGACCCAGTACTTC,CASSTDRGDLGTQYF
TRBD1,TRBJ2-5,.,TRBV24-1,TGTGCCACCAGTGACAGGACAGGGCGAGAGACCCAGTACTTC,CATSDRTGRETQYF
TRBD1,TRBJ1-2,.,TRBV9,TGTGCCAGCAGCCCCAGACCCGACAGGGGGCGCAATGGCTACACCTTC,CASSPRPDRGRNGYTF
TRBD2,TRBJ2-7,.,TRBV9,TGTGCCAGCAGCCTAGGGACTAGCGGGGGGACGGAGTACTTC,CASSLGTSGGTEYF
.,TRBJ2-7,.,TRBV10-3,TGTGCCATCAGTGAGTCGGACAGTGTTATGGACGAGCAGTACTTC,CAISESDSVMDEQYF
.,TRBJ1-4,.,TRBV7-9,TGTGCCAGCAGCTTTAGTGAAAAACTGTTTTTT,CASSFSEKLFF
.,TRBJ1-1,once,TRBV19,TGTGCCAGTAGTGCCGGACAGATGAACACTGAAGCTTTCTTT,CASSAGQMNTEAFF
TRBD1,TRBJ1-3,.,TRBV2,TGTGCCAGCAGTCTAAGTATACCAGGTGGGGACAGCTATGGCCGAAACACCATATATTTT,CASSLSIPGGDSYGRNTIYF
.,TRBJ2-1,.,TRBV7-3,TGTGCCAGCAGCTTAGTGTCCTCCCCCTACAATGAGCAGTTCTTC,CASSLVSSPYNEQFF
.,TRBJ2-2,.,TRBV6-5,TGTGCCAGCAGGCTGACATGGAACACCGGGGAGCTGTTTTTT,CASRLTWNTGELFF
TRBD2,TRBJ2-1,.,TRBV14,TGTGCCAGCAGCCAAGTACTAGCGGGGGGGCCTGACAATGAGCAGTTCTTC,CASSQVLAGGPDNEQFF
TRBD1,TRBJ2-7,few,TRBV4-1,TGCGCCAGCAGCCACCCAGGGGGCCACGAGCAGTACTTC,CASSHPGGHEQYF
.,TRBJ2-3,.,TRBV7-9,TGTGCCAGCAGCAGGGGGGCAGTTAGCACAGATACGCAGTATTTT,CASSRGAVSTDTQYF
.,TRBJ1-4,.,TRBV6-5,TGTGCCAGCAGTTACTCGATAGGGGGGGGCGAAAAACTGTTTTTT,CASSYSIGGGEKLFF
.,TRBJ1-1,.,TRBV27,TGTGCCAGCAGTTTAATTCCAAGTCGGCGGTTTAACACTGAAGCTTTCTTT,CASSLIPSRRFNTEAFF
TRBD1,TRBJ2-1,once,TRBV5-4,TGTGCCAGCAGCCCGGGGGGAGGGACAGGGGGCAATGAGCAGTTCTTC,CASSPGGGTGGNEQFF
TRBD1,TRBJ2-3,.,TRBV28,TGTGCCAGCAGTCCGGGACAGGGCACAGATACGCAGTATTTT,CASSPGQGTDTQYF
.,TRBJ2-1,.,TRBV6-5,TGTGCCAGCACCCCCCAGTTGGGGGCGAATGAGCAGTTCTTC,CASTPQLGANEQFF
.,TRBJ1-1,few,TRBV5-1,TGCGCCAGCAGCGAACAGGGTTCTGAAGCTTTCTTT,CASSEQGSEAFF
.,TRBJ1-2,.,TRBV18,TGTGCCAGCTCACCATCGCAGGGCGGTAGCTATGGCTACACCTTC,CASSPSQGGSYGYTF
.,TRBJ2-3,.,TRBV5-1,TGCGCCAGCAGTAAGATGGTACGGAGCACAGATACGCAGTATTTT,CASSKMVRSTDTQYF
TRBD1,TRBJ1-2,.,TRBV9,TGTGCCAGCAGCGTGGGGGACAGGGTCGGGAGTGGCTACACCTTC,CASSVGDRVGSGYTF
.,TRBJ1-2,few,TRBV7-9,TGTGCCAGCAGCTTACCCCGGGGGGCCACCAACTATGGCTACACCTTC,CASSLPRGATNYGYTF
TRBD1,TRBJ2-7,.,TRBV4-2,TGTGCCAGCAGCCAAATACCCGGGACAGGGTACGAGCAGTACTTC,CASSQIPGTGYEQYF
.,TRBJ1-6,.,TRBV15,TGTGCCACCAGCAGACCGCAGGGAAGGGATAATTCACCCCTCCACTTT,CATSRPQGRDNSPLHF
TRBD1,TRBJ1-4,.,TRBV5-4,TGTGCCAGCAGCACCGGGACAGGGGAAAAACTGTTTTTT,CASSTGTGEKLFF
.,TRBJ2-1,.,TRBV6-5,TGTGCCAGCAGTAGGGAGGGACAGGTCTACAATGAGCAGTTCTTC,CASSREGQVYNEQFF